A single sample is the source of the 12 T cell receptor beta chains below, sequenced in a study of early T cells in non-severe SARS-CoV-2 infection. One entry per CDR3 protein results from TCRdb running MiXCR on the 5' RACE reads. The table shows about 29,000 distinct CDR3 sequences, with more than 5% occurring only once. Sequencing was performed on whole blood. All receptors derive from an adult who was a healthcare worker with PCR-confirmed SARS-CoV-2 infection or an uninfected control (not recorded which).

This clonotype has a handful of counts. This chain links TRBV7-2 with TRBJ2-1; D is unresolved. The ends were cut back, 5 bases at V and 9 bases at J, with 8 bases in the middle. Germline V CDR1 and CDR2: SGHTA, FQGNSA. CDR3 size: 11 residues. CDR3 protein: CASSPQSEQFF. The CDR3, as DNA: TGTGCCAGCAGCCCACAGAGTGAGCAGTTCTTC.

This clonotype was observed at least ten times. The chain employs TRBV5-4 and TRBJ2-3, with unresolved D. Germline CDR1 SGHNT, CDR2 YYREEE (reference sequence). With 4 bases removed from V and 0 bases from J, the gap between germline ends came to 3 bases. This CDR3 contains 12 residues. CDR3 nucleotides: TGTGCCAGCAGCCAAAGCACAGATACGCAGTATTTT. It is translated as CASSQSTDTQYF.

This clonotype was recorded a few times. Compared with germline, one end of the junction differs, possibly owing to a read error. CDR3 region: CAGSHTSGAEQFF. The CDR3 DNA is TGTGCCGGTAGTCACACTAGCGGGGCTGAGCAGTTCTTC. This chain uses TRBV19 with TRBJ2-1; 10 bases are a match to TRBD2. The CDR3 sequence is 13 residues long. Germline CDR1 and CDR2: LNHDA and SQIVND (reference sequence).

This clonotype has just a few counts. The chain uses TRBV20-1 and TRBJ1-6; 8 bases are shared with TRBD1. The trim removed 5 bases at V and 5 bases at J, leaving 14 bases unmatched. This CDR3 has 17 amino acids. Per the germline V gene, CDR1 is DFQATT and CDR2 is SNEGSKA (reference sequence). This CDR3 reads CSAPGGLSGSNNSPLHF. CDR3 nucleotide sequence: TGCAGTGCTCCAGGGGGCCTAAGCGGGTCTAATAATTCACCCCTCCACTTT.

At least ten counts were recorded for this clonotype. The gene calls are TRBV11-2 and TRBJ2-7; 8 bases are shared with TRBD1. This CDR3 is 15 amino acids long. V lost 5 bases, J lost 2 bases, and 8 bases stayed unmatched. The germline CDR1 and CDR2 sequences are SGHAT and FQNNGV. As DNA, the CDR3 is TGTGCCAGCAGCCCCGGACAGGGATCTCCCTACGAGCAGTACTTC. This translates into CASSPGQGSPYEQYF.

The rearrangement joins TRBV11-2 to TRBJ2-4; D might be TRBD2 (6 bases). The V end lost 5 bases, the J end lost 7 bases, and 12 bases lay between the germline ends. CDR3 length: 13 amino acids. CDR1 and CDR2 (germline): SGHAT, FQNNGV. The CDR3 sequence: CASSRGTSNIQYF. The CDR3 bases are TGTGCCAGCAGCAGGGGAACTAGCAACATTCAGTACTTC.

The J gene is TRBJ2-7, the V gene TRBV15; D ambiguous. V lost 5 bases and J lost 3, with 14 bases in between. The V gene's germline CDR1 is LNHNV and CDR2 YYDKDF (reference sequence). The CDR3 has 14 residues. CDR3 region: CATSPEVHLYEQYF. CDR3 DNA sequence: TGTGCCACCAGCCCAGAGGTGCACCTCTACGAGCAGTACTTC.

This clonotype was seen many times. The chain carries TRBV12-3 or TRBV12-4 and TRBJ1-5; weak D call: TRBD1 (5 bases). Trimming pared 1 base from V and 1 base from J, leaving 5 bases between. This CDR3 contains 14 residues. The CDR3 loop is CASSLEGSNQPQHF. CDR3 nucleotides: TGTGCCAGCAGTTTAGAGGGGAGCAATCAGCCCCAGCATTTT.

Ten or more counts support this clonotype. This chain connects TRBV10-3 to TRBJ2-5, with no clear D. V was cut by 2 bases and J by 2 bases, with 3 bases left in between. The CDR3 runs to 12 residues. Germline values: CDR1 ENHRY, CDR2 SYGVKD. The chain's CDR3 is CAISEQQETQYF. CDR3 nucleotide sequence: TGTGCCATCAGTGAGCAACAAGAGACCCAGTACTTC.

At least ten counts were recorded for this clonotype. The chain links TRBV4-2 to TRBJ2-1, with 11 bases identical to TRBD2. There are 15 residues in the CDR3. CDR1 is LGHNA and CDR2 is YNFKEQ in the germline V gene. With V trimmed by 0 bases and J by 6 bases, 1 base remained unmatched. The CDR3 loop reads CASSQDSGGANEQFF. CDR3 nucleotides: TGTGCCAGCAGCCAAGATAGCGGGGGGGCCAATGAGCAGTTCTTC.

This clonotype was counted many times. The chain employs TRBV7-9 and TRBJ1-3; D uncertain. CDR1 and CDR2 (germline): SEHNR, FQNEAQ (reference sequence). This CDR3 has 15 residues. Trimming removed 4 bases from V and 1 base from J, with 11 bases in between. DNA for the CDR3: TGTGCCAGCAGCTCCTCGACTGTTTCTGGAAACACCATATATTTT. Translating it yields CASSSSTVSGNTIYF.

This chain uses TRBV7-9 with TRBJ1-1; D not resolved. V gave up 3 bases and J gave up 3 bases, with 11 bases separating them. The CDR3 runs to 14 residues. Per the germline V gene, CDR1 is SEHNR and CDR2 is FQNEAQ (reference sequence). Written as DNA, the CDR3 is TGTGCCAGCAGCTTTCATATGGAACACACTGAAGCTTTCTTT. Protein: CASSFHMEHTEAFF.